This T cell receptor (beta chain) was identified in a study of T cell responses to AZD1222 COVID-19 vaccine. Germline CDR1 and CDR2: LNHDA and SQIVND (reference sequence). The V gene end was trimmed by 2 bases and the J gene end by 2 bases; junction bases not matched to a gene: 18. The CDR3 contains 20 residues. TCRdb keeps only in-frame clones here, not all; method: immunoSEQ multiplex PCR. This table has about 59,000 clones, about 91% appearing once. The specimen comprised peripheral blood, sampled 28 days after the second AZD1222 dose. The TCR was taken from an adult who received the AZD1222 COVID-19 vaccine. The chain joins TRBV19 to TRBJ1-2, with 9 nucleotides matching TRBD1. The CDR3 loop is CASSIPTKPGQGAFNYGYTF. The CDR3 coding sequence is TGTGCCAGTAGTATACCCACAAAACCGGGACAGGGTGCCTTCAACTATGGCTACACCTTC.